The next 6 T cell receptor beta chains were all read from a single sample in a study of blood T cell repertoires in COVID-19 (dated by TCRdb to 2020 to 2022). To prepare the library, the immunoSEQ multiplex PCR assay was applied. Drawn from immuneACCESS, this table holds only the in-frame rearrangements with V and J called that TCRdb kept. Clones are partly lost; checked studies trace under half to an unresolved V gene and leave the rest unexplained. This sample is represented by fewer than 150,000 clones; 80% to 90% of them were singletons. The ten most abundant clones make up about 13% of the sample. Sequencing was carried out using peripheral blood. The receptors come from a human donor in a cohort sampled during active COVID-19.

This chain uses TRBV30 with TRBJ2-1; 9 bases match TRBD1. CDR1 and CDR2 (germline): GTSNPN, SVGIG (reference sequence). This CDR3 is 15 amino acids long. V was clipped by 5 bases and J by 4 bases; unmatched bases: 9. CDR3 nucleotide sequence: TGTGCCTGGGCGACAGGGGGGCGACCATACAATGAGCAGTTCTTC. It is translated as CAWATGGRPYNEQFF.

Here the CDR3 reads CASSMRGALGTGELFF. DNA for the CDR3: TGTGCCAGCAGCATGCGGGGGGCGCTGGGCACCGGGGAGCTGTTTTTT. The V call is TRBV6-4, the J call TRBJ2-2; 8 nucleotides match TRBD2. CDR1 is MRHNA and CDR2 is SNTAGT in the germline V gene. Unmatched junction bases numbered 10, after V lost 6 bases and J lost 4 bases. CDR3 size: 16 residues.

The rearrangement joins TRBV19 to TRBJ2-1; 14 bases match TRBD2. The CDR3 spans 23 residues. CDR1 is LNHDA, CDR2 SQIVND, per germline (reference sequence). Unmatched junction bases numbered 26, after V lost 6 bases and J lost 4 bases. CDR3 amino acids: CASSHPTHGTGTSGGSQYNEQFF. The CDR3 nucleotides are TGTGCCAGTAGCCACCCCACCCATGGGACAGGGACTAGCGGGGGCTCCCAGTACAATGAGCAGTTCTTC.

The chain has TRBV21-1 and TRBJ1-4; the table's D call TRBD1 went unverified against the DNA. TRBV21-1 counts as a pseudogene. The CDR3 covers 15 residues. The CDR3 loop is CASSTPGTGLEKLFF. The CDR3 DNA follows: TGTGCCAGCAGCACGCCCGGGACAGGTCTCGAAAAACTGTTTTTT.

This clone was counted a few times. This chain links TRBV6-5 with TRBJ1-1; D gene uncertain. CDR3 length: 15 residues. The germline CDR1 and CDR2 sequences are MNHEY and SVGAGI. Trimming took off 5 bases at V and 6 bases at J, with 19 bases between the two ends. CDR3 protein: CASSPHFSGSSEAFF. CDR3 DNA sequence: TGTGCCAGCAGTCCACACTTCTCAGGTTCTTCTGAAGCTTTCTTT.

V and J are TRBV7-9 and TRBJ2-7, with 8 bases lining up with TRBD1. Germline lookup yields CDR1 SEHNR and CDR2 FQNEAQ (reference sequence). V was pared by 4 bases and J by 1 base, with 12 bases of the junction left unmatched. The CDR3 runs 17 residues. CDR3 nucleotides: TGTGCCAGCAGCTCAGGGGGCGCGACAGGGCCGTCCTACGAGCAGTACTTC. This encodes CASSSGGATGPSYEQYF.